This TCR beta chain originates from a study of blood T cell repertoires in COVID-19. Study-level information: Acute-phase and convalescent COVID-19 samples originated in the United States, Italy and Spain. T cells, B-cell-depleted T cells, or PBMCs supplied cDNA or gDNA.

In the original analysis: Estimation of nucleated cell counts was performed using reference gene primer amplification. Only in-frame clones appear in the TCRdb table, and some are missing; sequencing was by immunoSEQ multiplex PCR. The D gene and trimming were derived from the DNA, and the V and J assignments and clone size from that table. The sample holds 95,000 to 150,000 clones, about 86% seen once. Sequencing input: peripheral blood. The receptor was isolated from a woman aged 45-60 years with acute or convalescent COVID-19.

In nucleotides, the CDR3 is TGTGCCAGCAGCATCACATACTCCTACAATGAGCAGTTCTTC. Residues: CASSITYSYNEQFF. The chain recombines TRBV7-9 with TRBJ2-1; the D is unclear. The germline gives CDR1 SEHNR, CDR2 FQNEAQ (reference sequence). The CDR3 sequence is 14 residues long. V was trimmed by 5 bases and J by 0 bases, leaving 8 bases between them. The entire variable domain, with the rest obtained from reference TRBV7-9 and TRBJ2-1, is as follows: DTGVSQNPRHKITKRGQNVTFRCDPISEHNRLYWYRQTLGQGPEFLTYFQNEAQLEKSRLLSDRFSAERPKGSFSTLEIQRTEQGDSAMYLCASSITYSYNEQFFGPGTRLTVL.